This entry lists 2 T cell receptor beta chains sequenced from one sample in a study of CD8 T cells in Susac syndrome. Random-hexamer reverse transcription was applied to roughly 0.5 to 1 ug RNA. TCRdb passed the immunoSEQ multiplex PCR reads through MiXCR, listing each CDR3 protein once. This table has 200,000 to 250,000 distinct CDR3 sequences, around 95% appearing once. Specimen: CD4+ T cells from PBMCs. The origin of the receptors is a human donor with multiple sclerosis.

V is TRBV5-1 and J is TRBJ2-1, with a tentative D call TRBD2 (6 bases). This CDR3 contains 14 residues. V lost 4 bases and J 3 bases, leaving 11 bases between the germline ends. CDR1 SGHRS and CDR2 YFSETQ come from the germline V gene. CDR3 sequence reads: CASSPGDVYNEQFF. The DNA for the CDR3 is TGCGCCAGCAGCCCGGGGGACGTCTACAATGAGCAGTTCTTC.

CDR3 in amino acids: CASSQGLNSLALHF. The CDR3 nucleotides are TGTGCCAGCAGCCAAGGATTGAACAGCCTGGCCCTCCACTTT. The gene calls are TRBV3-1 and TRBJ1-6; D is uncertain. The length of the CDR3 is 14 residues. Germline V gene sequence: CDR1 LGHDT, CDR2 YNNKEL (reference sequence). The ends were cut back, 1 base at V and 14 bases at J, with 15 bases in the middle.